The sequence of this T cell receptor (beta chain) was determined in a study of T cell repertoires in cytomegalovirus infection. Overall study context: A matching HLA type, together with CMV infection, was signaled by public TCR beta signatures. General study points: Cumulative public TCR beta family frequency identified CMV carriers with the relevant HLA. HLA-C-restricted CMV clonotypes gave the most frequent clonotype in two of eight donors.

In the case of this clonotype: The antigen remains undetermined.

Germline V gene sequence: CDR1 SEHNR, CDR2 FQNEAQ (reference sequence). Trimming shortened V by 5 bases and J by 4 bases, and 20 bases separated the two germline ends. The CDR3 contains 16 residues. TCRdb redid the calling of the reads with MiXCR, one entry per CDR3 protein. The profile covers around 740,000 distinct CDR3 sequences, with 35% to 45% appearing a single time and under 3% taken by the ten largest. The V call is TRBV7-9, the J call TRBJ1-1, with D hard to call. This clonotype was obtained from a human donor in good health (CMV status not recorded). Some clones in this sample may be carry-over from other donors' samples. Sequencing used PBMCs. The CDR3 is CASSPELGSLATEAFF. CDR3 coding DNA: TGTGCCAGCAGCCCCGAACTAGGTTCGCTGGCCACTGAAGCTTTCTTT. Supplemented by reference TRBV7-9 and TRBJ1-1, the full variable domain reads DTGVSQNPRHKITKRGQNVTFRCDPISEHNRLYWYRQTLGQGPEFLTYFQNEAQLEKSRLLSDRFSAERPKGSFSTLEIQRTEQGDSAMYLCASSPELGSLATEAFFGQGTRLTVV.